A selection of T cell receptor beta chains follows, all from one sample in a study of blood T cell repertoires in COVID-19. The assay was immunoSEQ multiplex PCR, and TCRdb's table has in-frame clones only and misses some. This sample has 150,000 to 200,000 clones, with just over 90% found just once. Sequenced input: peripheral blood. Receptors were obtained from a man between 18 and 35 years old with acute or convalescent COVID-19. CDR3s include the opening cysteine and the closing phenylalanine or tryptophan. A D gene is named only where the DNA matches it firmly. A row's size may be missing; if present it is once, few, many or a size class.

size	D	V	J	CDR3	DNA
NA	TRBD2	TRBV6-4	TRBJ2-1	CASSDSGEGPGNEQFF	TGTGCCAGCAGTGACTCGGGGGAGGGCCCCGGGAATGAGCAGTTCTTC
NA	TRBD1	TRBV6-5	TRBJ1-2	CASSSRKDRSDYGYTF	TGTGCCAGCAGTTCAAGGAAGGACAGGTCGGACTATGGCTACACCTTC
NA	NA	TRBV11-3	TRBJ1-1	CASSLTGTMNTEAFF	TGTGCCAGCAGCCTAACAGGGACAATGAACACTGAAGCTTTCTTT
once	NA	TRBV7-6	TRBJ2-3	CASSSGQGGKDTQYF	TGTGCCAGCAGCTCTGGACAGGGAGGGAAAGATACGCAGTATTTT
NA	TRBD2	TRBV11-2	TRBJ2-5	CASSLSTSGGALAHEYF	TGTGCCAGCAGCCTATCGACTAGCGGGGGGGCTTTAGCCCATGAGTACTTC
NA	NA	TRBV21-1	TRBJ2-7	CASSNRGTEQYF	TGTGCCAGCAGCAATCGTGGCACAGAGCAGTACTTC
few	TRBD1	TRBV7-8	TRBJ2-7	CASSLLTGTYEQYF	TGTGCCAGCAGCCTCCTGACAGGGACCTACGAGCAGTACTTC
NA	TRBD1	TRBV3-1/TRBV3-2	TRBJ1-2	CASSQRPFRQGKANYGYTF	TGTGCCAGCAGCCAAAGACCCTTTCGACAGGGGAAAGCTAACTATGGCTACACCTTC
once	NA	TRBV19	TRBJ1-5	CASSTGGYSNQPQHF	TGTGCCAGTAGTACCGGAGGATATAGCAATCAGCCCCAGCATTTT
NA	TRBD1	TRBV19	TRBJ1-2	CASSPGQGVGGYTF	TGTGCCAGTAGTCCGGGACAGGGGGTCGGTGGCTACACCTTC
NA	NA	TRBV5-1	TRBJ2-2	CASSTGSRDTGELFF	TGCGCCAGCAGCACAGGGTCAAGGGACACCGGGGAGCTGTTTTTT
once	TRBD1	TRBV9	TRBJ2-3	CASSPDWTGTDTQYF	TGTGCCAGCAGCCCAGATTGGACAGGGACAGATACGCAGTATTTT
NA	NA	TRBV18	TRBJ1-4	CASSPQMAGAGDEKLFF	TGTGCCAGCTCACCACAAATGGCGGGGGCTGGGGATGAAAAACTGTTTTTT
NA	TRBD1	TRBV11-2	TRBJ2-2	CASSTGATGELFF	TGTGCCAGCAGCACAGGGGCCACCGGGGAGCTGTTTTTT